The rows below give T cell receptor beta chains drawn from one sample of a study of blood T cell repertoires in COVID-19. The table came from immunoSEQ multiplex PCR; TCRdb's copy has only in-frame clones and leaves some out. Of tens of thousands of clones listed, over 85% are singletons. Source material: peripheral blood. The source is a man between 45 and 60 years old with acute or convalescent COVID-19. Each CDR3 is given with its conserved first and last residue.

v_gene | CDR3aa
TRBV5-1 | CASSYLAGGSYEQYF
TRBV10-2 | CASSGETGTTEAFF
TRBV7-2 | CASSTLRQGLYTF
TRBV7-2 | CASSNDRGGSTDTQYF
TRBV11-3 | CASSSLPSGGEQFF
TRBV30 | CALIRRENTGELFF
TRBV28 | CASSSSSDTQYF
TRBV19 | CASSIVSRANEQYF
TRBV5-6 | CASSLWQGILETQYF
TRBV6-2/TRBV6-3 | CASSYWGQSNQPQHF
TRBV24-1 | CATIGHNTDTQYF
TRBV4-1 | CASSPSSAGGDYGYTF
TRBV13 | CASSRQGGSYNSPLHF
TRBV4-1 | CASSHSASGGWETQYF
TRBV27 | CASSYRGFGPQHF
TRBV28 | CAIQGPGSYEQYF
TRBV6-2/TRBV6-3 | CASSYSPTNVLTF
TRBV6-1 | CASSEGAGRGNSEAFF
TRBV4-3 | CASSPMGRVTDTQYF
TRBV24-1 | CATSGTGTSGGREQETQYF
TRBV19 | CASSSWGHLYGYTF
TRBV6-5 | CASTDLGLGWDEQYF
TRBV7-2 | CASSLQASTDTQYF
TRBV19 | CASSIGRGSSYNEQFF
TRBV27 | CASTLTQGGIYGYTF
TRBV12-3/TRBV12-4 | CASSYSSGNTIYF
TRBV7-8 | CASSLSSGSAQETQYF
TRBV28 | CASSKKRTSGSYEQYF
TRBV10-3 | CASGQGETEAFF
TRBV5-1 | CASSWTVSGELFF
TRBV5-6 | CASSAPGTPSSGNTIYF
TRBV5-1 | CASSLYRDPYNEQFF
TRBV4-1 | CASGSSGRALGTGELFF
TRBV5-5 | CASSLISTSGGNEQFF
TRBV24-1 | CATRPGLAGSMQYF
TRBV30 | CATGESPLHF